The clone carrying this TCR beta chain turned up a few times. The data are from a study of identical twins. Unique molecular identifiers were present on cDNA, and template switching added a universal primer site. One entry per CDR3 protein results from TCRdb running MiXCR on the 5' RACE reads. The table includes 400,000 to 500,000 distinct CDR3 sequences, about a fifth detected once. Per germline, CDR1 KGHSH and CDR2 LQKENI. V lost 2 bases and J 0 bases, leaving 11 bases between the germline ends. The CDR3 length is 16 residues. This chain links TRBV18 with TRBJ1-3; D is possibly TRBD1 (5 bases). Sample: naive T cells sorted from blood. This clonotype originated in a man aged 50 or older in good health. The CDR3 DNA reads TGTGCCAGCTCACCAGGGACGGTCAGCTCTGGAAACACCATATATTTT. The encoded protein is CASSPGTVSSGNTIYF.